The 27 T cell receptor beta chains below all came from one sample that was sequenced in a study of identical twins. Via MiXCR, TCRdb re-called the 5' RACE reads, giving one row per CDR3 protein. Counted here are around 680,000 distinct CDR3 sequences, 8% to 9% occurring once; the ten biggest clones make up 0.98%. The data also belong to a second study, concerning yellow fever vaccine responses in identical twins.

Sequencing was performed on PBMCs. These receptors came from a woman younger than 35 in good health.

This clonotype was counted a few times. This sequence joins TRBV28 and TRBJ2-5; D is perhaps TRBD2 (6 bases). Germline V gene sequence: CDR1 MDHEN, CDR2 SYDVKM. With 6 bases removed from V and 5 bases from J, the gap between germline ends came to 19 bases. The CDR3 spans 15 residues. CDR3 DNA: TGTGCCAGCAGCGGGCCGACTAGACAAAGGGAGACCCAGTACTTC. This encodes CASSGPTRQRETQYF.

This clonotype was seen only a few times. The chain recombines TRBV28 with TRBJ1-4; D not certain. V lost 6 bases to trimming and J lost 3 bases, with 11 bases between them. The CDR3 runs 14 residues. Germline V gene sequence: CDR1 MDHEN, CDR2 SYDVKM. The CDR3 sequence is CASRGPQANEKLFF. As DNA, the CDR3 is TGTGCCAGCAGAGGGCCCCAGGCTAATGAAAAACTGTTTTTT.

J is TRBJ2-1 and V is TRBV27; no reliable D call. V lost 3 bases, J lost 1 base, and 7 bases lay in between. CDR1 and CDR2 from the germline V gene are MNHEY and SMNVEV (reference sequence). The CDR3 runs 14 residues. The CDR3 sequence: CASSFWASYNEQFF. CDR3 DNA: TGTGCCAGCAGTTTTTGGGCTTCCTACAATGAGCAGTTCTTC.

Only a few counts were recorded for this clonotype. The chain joins TRBV20-1 to TRBJ2-2; D perhaps matches TRBD1 (6 bases). The CDR3 is made up of 12 amino acids. V shed 4 bases and J shed 5 bases, with 8 bases lying between them. Per the germline V gene, CDR1 is DFQATT and CDR2 is SNEGSKA (reference sequence). The CDR3 reads CSAIQGTGELFF. For the CDR3, the DNA is TGCAGTGCTATACAGGGTACCGGGGAGCTGTTTTTT.

The rearrangement joins TRBV29-1 to TRBJ2-7, with TRBD1 matching 7 bases. The CDR3 sequence is 16 residues long. Germline assignment: CDR1 SQVTM and CDR2 ANQGSEA. The V gene end was trimmed by 1 base and the J gene end by 0 bases; junction bases not matched to a gene: 9. In DNA form, the CDR3 reads TGCAGCGTTGAAGTACCGGGACAGCTAAACTCCTACGAGCAGTACTTC. As protein: CSVEVPGQLNSYEQYF.

The rearrangement joins TRBV5-1 to TRBJ2-7, with TRBD1 identical over 9 bases. With V trimmed by 2 bases and J by 4 bases, 7 bases remained unmatched. Per germline, CDR1 SGHRS and CDR2 YFSETQ. The CDR3 runs 15 residues. The CDR3 spells CASSLDGTGLYEQYF. DNA of the CDR3: TGCGCCAGCAGCTTAGATGGGACAGGGCTGTACGAGCAGTACTTC.

This clonotype was counted at least ten times. The chain combines TRBV25-1 with TRBJ2-5; D is perhaps TRBD1 (5 bases). Trimming removed 2 bases from V and 1 base from J, with 8 bases in between. The CDR3 extends over 14 amino acids. Germline CDR1 reads MGHDK; CDR2 reads SYGVNS. CDR3 region: CASSETGPQETQYF. CDR3 bases: TGTGCCAGCAGTGAAACAGGTCCCCAAGAGACCCAGTACTTC.

This clonotype was recorded many times. The chain couples TRBV7-2 to TRBJ2-3; D not resolved. Germline lookup yields CDR1 SGHTA and CDR2 FQGNSA. V was clipped by 1 base and J by 1 base, with 9 bases between them. The CDR3 covers 15 residues. The CDR3 sequence: CASSLGLTRTDTQYF. As DNA, the CDR3 is TGTGCCAGCAGCTTAGGGCTAACCCGCACAGATACGCAGTATTTT.

The V call is TRBV10-3, the J call TRBJ2-7, with D possibly matching TRBD1 (5 bases). This CDR3 has 13 residues. Trimming took off 3 bases at V and 2 bases at J, with 8 bases between the two ends. Germline CDR1 reads ENHRY; CDR2 reads SYGVKD. The CDR3 DNA follows: TGTGCCATCAGTGATCCAGGGACCTACGAGCAGTACTTC. Protein product: CAISDPGTYEQYF.

The genes are TRBV4-2 and TRBJ1-2, with TRBD1 as a possible D gene (6 bases). In germline, CDR1 is LGHNA, CDR2 YNFKEQ. With 3 bases removed from V and 8 bases from J, the gap between germline ends came to 16 bases. The CDR3 sequence is 14 residues long. For the CDR3, the DNA is TGTGCCAGCAGCCATGTACAGGGATCGGGCGGCTACACCTTC. It yields the protein CASSHVQGSGGYTF.

The chain is built from TRBV28 and TRBJ2-1; TRBD2 aligns across 15 bases. Trimming removed 5 bases from V and 0 bases from J; junction bases left unmatched: 8. The CDR3 spans 19 residues. CDR1 and CDR2 (germline): MDHEN, SYDVKM. CDR3 nucleotides: TGTGCCAGCAGTCCAGTCCCGGGACTAGCGGGGGGCTCCTACAATGAGCAGTTCTTC. Translating gives CASSPVPGLAGGSYNEQFF.

V usage is TRBV2 and J usage is TRBJ1-5; D gene uncertain. There are 15 residues in the CDR3. Trimming cost V 3 bases and J 1 base, with 10 bases left between them. The germline CDR1 and CDR2 sequences are SNHLY and FYNNEI. The CDR3 region has the DNA TGTGCCAGCAGTGATTTTGCGGGAAGCAATCAGCCCCAGCATTTT. Translating it yields CASSDFAGSNQPQHF.

The chain has TRBV20-1 and TRBJ2-3; D might be TRBD2 (5 bases). Germline values: CDR1 DFQATT, CDR2 SNEGSKA (reference sequence). The V and J ends lost 4 bases and 4 bases respectively, with 9 bases between them. The CDR3 has 12 residues. The CDR3 DNA reads as TGCAGTGCTAACCCGGGGTCAGATACGCAGTATTTT. This sequence encodes CSANPGSDTQYF.

The gene calls are TRBV4-1 and TRBJ2-1, with TRBD1 identical over 7 bases. This CDR3 is 16 amino acids long. Trimming cost V 5 bases and J 4 bases; bases outside gene matches: 11. Germline loops: CDR1 MGHRA, CDR2 YSYEKL. The CDR3 sequence is CASSSKWDSGYNEQFF. The CDR3 DNA reads as TGCGCCAGCAGCTCTAAGTGGGACAGCGGATACAATGAGCAGTTCTTC.

This clonotype was counted many times. This sequence joins TRBV5-1 and TRBJ2-1; D is uncertain. The CDR3 is made up of 14 amino acids. V was shortened by 2 bases and J by 9 bases, with 15 bases between the two germline ends. Germline V lookup: CDR1 SGHRS, CDR2 YFSETQ. The CDR3 DNA reads as TGCGCCAGCAGCTTCCCGTTTTCGGGTGGTGAGCAGTTCTTC. Translating gives CASSFPFSGGEQFF.

This clonotype has only a few counts. V and J are TRBV27 and TRBJ2-1, with a possible D match to TRBD2 (6 bases). CDR3 length: 15 amino acids. Trimming took off 8 bases at V and 5 bases at J, with 19 bases between the two ends. Germline V gene sequence: CDR1 MNHEY, CDR2 SMNVEV (reference sequence). CDR3 sequence: CASQGGGLGNNEQFF. The CDR3 DNA follows: TGTGCCAGCCAAGGTGGGGGACTTGGTAACAATGAGCAGTTCTTC.

With regard to this clonotype: A read error may account for a junction end that differs from germline. V gene TRBV7-7 combines with J gene TRBJ2-3; no clear D. Germline CDR1 and CDR2: SSHAT and FNYEAQ (reference sequence). The CDR3 runs to 15 residues. The chain's CDR3 is CASSPGPYSSGTQYF. The DNA of the CDR3 is TGTGCTAGCAGCCCCGGCCCTTACAGTTCGGGCACGCAGTATTTT.

This chain uses TRBV27 with TRBJ2-5; 9 bases are a match to TRBD1. Germline trimming cut 6 bases from V and 5 bases from J; bases unmatched to any gene: 7. The germline V gene encodes CDR1 MNHEY and CDR2 SMNVEV (reference sequence). The CDR3 has 14 amino acids. The CDR3 here is CASSIQGARETQYF. The CDR3 DNA is TGTGCCAGCAGCATACAGGGGGCTCGGGAGACCCAGTACTTC.

The table lists this clonotype with a few counts. This chain joins TRBV10-3 and TRBJ2-3; D might be TRBD2 (6 bases). Deletions cut 0 bases from V and 2 bases from J, with 9 bases between. The CDR3 runs 15 residues. Germline CDR1 reads ENHRY; CDR2 reads SYGVKD. DNA for the CDR3: TGTGCCATCAGTGAGTCGGGGGGATTCACAGATACGCAGTATTTT. It specifies CAISESGGFTDTQYF.

This clonotype has just a few counts. The rearrangement links TRBV11-2 to TRBJ2-1; D is uncertain. Between the trimmed V and J ends, which lost 3 bases and 9 bases, there was a span of 18 bases. Germline V gives CDR1 SGHAT, CDR2 FQNNGV. There are 15 residues in the CDR3. The CDR3 protein is CASSFGGGEIGEQFF. For the CDR3, the DNA is TGTGCCAGCAGCTTTGGTGGTGGTGAAATTGGTGAGCAGTTCTTC.

V and J are TRBV29-1 and TRBJ1-2; 7 bases agree with TRBD1. CDR1 is SQVTM, CDR2 ANQGSEA, per germline. This CDR3 has 14 amino acids. V gave up 7 bases and J gave up 10 bases; unmatched junction bases: 18. The CDR3 protein is CSADRAGDRASYTF. For the CDR3, the DNA is TGCAGCGCCGACAGGGCGGGGGACAGAGCATCCTACACCTTC.

There are many counts of this clonotype. The chain links TRBV7-9 to TRBJ2-1; TRBD2 agrees at 15 bases. This CDR3 region has 14 residues. V lost 5 bases, J lost 13 bases, and 6 bases stayed unmatched. Germline CDR1 SEHNR, CDR2 FQNEAQ (reference sequence). The CDR3, as DNA: TGTGCCAGCAGCCGGACTAGCGGGAGGGCGGAACAGTTCTTC. Translating it yields CASSRTSGRAEQFF.

This clonotype has a handful of counts. The chain uses TRBV6-5 and TRBJ2-7, with D possibly TRBD1 on 5 matching bases. The V gene's germline CDR1 is MNHEY and CDR2 SVGAGI. V gave up 2 bases and J gave up 3 bases, with 14 bases separating them. This CDR3 is built from 15 residues. Here the CDR3 DNA reads TGTGCCAGCAGTTACGGGCAGGGAAAGGGCTACGAGCAGTACTTC. This sequence encodes CASSYGQGKGYEQYF.

The V and J genes are TRBV3-1 and TRBJ2-3, with 15 bases identical to TRBD2. The trim removed 4 bases at V and 3 bases at J, leaving 11 bases unmatched. Germline CDR1 is LGHDT and CDR2 is YNNKEL (reference sequence). This CDR3 is 19 amino acids long. CDR3 amino acids: CASSRQDGTSGRWTDTQYF. The CDR3, as DNA: TGTGCCAGCAGCCGCCAAGATGGGACTAGCGGGAGGTGGACAGATACGCAGTATTTT.

The CDR3 sequence is CSASRFEETQYF. In DNA, the CDR3 is TGCAGTGCTAGCCGGTTTGAAGAGACCCAGTACTTC. The chain uses TRBV20-1 and TRBJ2-5; D gene ambiguous. The CDR3 contains 12 residues. Germline V CDR1 and CDR2: DFQATT, SNEGSKA (reference sequence). V shed 3 bases and J shed 3 bases, with 8 bases lying between them.

This clonotype turned up a few times. The chain employs TRBV6-2 or TRBV6-3 and TRBJ2-1; weak D call: TRBD1 (6 bases). In germline, CDR1 is MNHEY, CDR2 SVGEGT. Between the trimmed V and J ends, which lost 4 bases and 0 bases, there was a span of 16 bases. This CDR3 is 17 amino acids long. CDR3 coding DNA: TGTGCCAGCAGTTTCTCATCAGGGGAGAGCTCCTACAATGAGCAGTTCTTC. It translates to CASSFSSGESSYNEQFF.

There are a few counts of this clonotype. CDR3 in amino acids: CSSLSGGARRTDTQYF. In nucleotides, the CDR3 is TGCAGCTCCCTCAGCGGGGGGGCGAGAAGAACAGATACGCAGTATTTT. This chain uses TRBV20-1 with TRBJ2-3; 10 bases are a match to TRBD2. The CDR3 extends over 16 amino acids. The germline gives CDR1 DFQATT, CDR2 SNEGSKA (reference sequence).